Included here is one T cell receptor (beta chain) sequence, with context. TCRdb's table, derived via immunoSEQ multiplex PCR, lists solely in-frame clones and lacks some. Here the sample spans 65,000 to 95,000 clones, approximately 91% being singletons. The entry originates in a study of T cell changes during pregnancy in multiple sclerosis. From germline, CDR1 is SGHTA and CDR2 FQGNSA. The CDR3 totals 14 residues. V was clipped by 1 base and J by 5 bases, with 11 bases between them. The starting material was peripheral blood, obtained before pregnancy. V and J are TRBV7-2 and TRBJ1-1; D ambiguous. The origin of this receptor is a female donor with multiple sclerosis, enrolled in a pregnancy study. CDR3 nucleotides: TGTGCCAGCAGCTTAGATCCGGGAGGTACTGAAGCTTTCTTT. It encodes CASSLDPGGTEAFF.